Listed below are T cell receptor beta chains from one sample, sequenced in a study of PD-1 blockade in classical Hodgkin lymphoma. Measured with immunoSEQ multiplex PCR; TCRdb has only the in-frame clones, and not every one. The data show 8,500 to 13,000 clones, roughly four fifths seen once. The sequencing here drew on CD4+ T cells from blood, taken before the fourth cycle of nivolumab. Receptors were obtained from a human donor with classical Hodgkin lymphoma. The conserved cysteine and the conserved F or W are not part of the CDR3 here. Each record gives: V gene, J gene, clone size, CDR3 length, D gene, CDR3 protein. The D gene is left open where the match is weak. Clone size appears in some rows only: once, few, many, or a class for an expanded clone.

>TRBV7-6|TRBJ2-5|few|15|-
ASSLLIAATPQETQY
>TRBV10-3|TRBJ1-6|-|11|-
AITPLKGSPLH
>TRBV9|TRBJ1-1|-|13|-
ASSPELTHGSEAF
>TRBV11-3|TRBJ2-5|few|13|TRBD1
ASSSGQSVQETQY
>TRBV30|TRBJ1-2|-|10|-
ACALAVGGYT
>TRBV28|TRBJ2-3|-|15|-
ASSLTFSQGLTDTQY
>TRBV18|TRBJ2-5|-|14|TRBD1
ASSPRRQGNQETQY
>TRBV14|TRBJ1-4|-|13|-
ASSPGNPKNEKLF
>TRBV6-1|TRBJ1-4|few|13|TRBD1
ASGSWVGGYEKLF
>TRBV5-4|TRBJ1-2|-|12|-
ASSLSLKGKGYT
>TRBV7-2|TRBJ2-1|once|10|-
ASSPYDAKQF
>TRBV28|TRBJ2-7|-|10|-
ASSLLDYEQY
>TRBV5-4|TRBJ2-1|-|13|-
ASSLYSGRHNEQF
>TRBV5-5|TRBJ2-2|-|14|TRBD1
ASRDGTGRNTGELF
>TRBV7-9|TRBJ2-1|few|13|TRBD1
ASSVTGGSYNEQF
>TRBV18|TRBJ1-4|-|11|-
ASSPTTREKLF
>TRBV27|TRBJ2-1|-|14|TRBD2
ASSLWGLAEPNEQF
>TRBV19|TRBJ2-3|once|16|-
ASSTGQGWTSGTDTQY
>TRBV5-1|TRBJ1-1|-|11|-
ASSLSENTEAF
>TRBV11-2|TRBJ2-7|-|12|-
ASSIQGGSYEQY
>TRBV7-6|TRBJ1-1|-|11|-
ASSRGLLSEAF
>TRBV7-3|TRBJ2-2|few|14|TRBD2
ASSLAAGGATGELF
>TRBV19|TRBJ1-5|-|14|-
ASSQRDGNSNQPQH
>TRBV5-1|TRBJ2-2|-|14|TRBD2
ASSLGLAGNTGELF
>TRBV5-1|TRBJ2-5|-|9|-
ASSSQETQY
>TRBV5-1|TRBJ2-7|-|13|-
ASSPGAGRAYEQY
>TRBV28|TRBJ2-2|-|10|-
ATYRVPGELF
>TRBV28|TRBJ2-1|-|12|-
ASSLSTNRGGQF
>TRBV5-6|TRBJ2-5|-|13|TRBD2
ASALQAGEAETQY